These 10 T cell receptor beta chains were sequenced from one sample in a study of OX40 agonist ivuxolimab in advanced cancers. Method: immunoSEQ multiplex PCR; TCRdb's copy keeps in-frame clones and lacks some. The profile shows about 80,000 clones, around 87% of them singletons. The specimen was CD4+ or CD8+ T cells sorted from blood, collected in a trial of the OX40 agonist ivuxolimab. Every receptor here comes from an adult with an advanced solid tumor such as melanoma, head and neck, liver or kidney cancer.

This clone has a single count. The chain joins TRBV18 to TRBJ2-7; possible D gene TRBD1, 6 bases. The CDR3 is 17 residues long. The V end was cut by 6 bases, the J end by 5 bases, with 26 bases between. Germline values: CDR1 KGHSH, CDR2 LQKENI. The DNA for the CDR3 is TGTGCCAGCTCCCCAGACCCCGGACAGCCGTCATCTCACGAGCAGTACTTC. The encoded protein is CASSPDPGQPSSHEQYF.

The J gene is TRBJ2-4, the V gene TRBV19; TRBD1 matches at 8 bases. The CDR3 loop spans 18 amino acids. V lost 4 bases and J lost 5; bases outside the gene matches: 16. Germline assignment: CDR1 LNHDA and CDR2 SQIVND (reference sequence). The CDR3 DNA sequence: TGTGCCAGTAGTAGACAGGGGCCCGGGGCGCTGGGAGAAAACATTCAGTACTTC. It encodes CASSRQGPGALGENIQYF.

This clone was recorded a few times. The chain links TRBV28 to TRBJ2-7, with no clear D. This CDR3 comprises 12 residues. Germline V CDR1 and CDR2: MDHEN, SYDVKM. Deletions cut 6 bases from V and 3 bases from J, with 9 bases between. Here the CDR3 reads CASSQRGYEQYF. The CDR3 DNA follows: TGTGCCAGCAGCCAACGCGGCTACGAGCAGTACTTC.

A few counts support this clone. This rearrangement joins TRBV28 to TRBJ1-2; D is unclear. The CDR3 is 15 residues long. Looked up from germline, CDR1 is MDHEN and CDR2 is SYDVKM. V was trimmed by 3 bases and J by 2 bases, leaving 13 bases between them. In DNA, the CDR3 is TGTGCCAGCAGTTTTATAGATGCAAGAAACTATGGCTACACCTTC. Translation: CASSFIDARNYGYTF.

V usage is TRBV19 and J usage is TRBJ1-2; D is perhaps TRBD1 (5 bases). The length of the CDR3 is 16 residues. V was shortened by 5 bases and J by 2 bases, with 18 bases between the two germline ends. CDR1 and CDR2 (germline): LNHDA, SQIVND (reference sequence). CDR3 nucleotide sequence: TGTGCCAGTAGTGCAACTGGGCCAGGGCTGAACTATGGCTACACCTTC. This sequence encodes CASSATGPGLNYGYTF.

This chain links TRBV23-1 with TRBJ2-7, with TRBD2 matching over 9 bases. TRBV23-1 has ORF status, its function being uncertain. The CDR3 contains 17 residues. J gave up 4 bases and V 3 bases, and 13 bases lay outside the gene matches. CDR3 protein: CASSQSLRSGRLYEQYF. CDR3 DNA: TGCGCCAGCAGTCAGTCCTTGAGGAGCGGGAGGCTTTACGAGCAGTACTTC.

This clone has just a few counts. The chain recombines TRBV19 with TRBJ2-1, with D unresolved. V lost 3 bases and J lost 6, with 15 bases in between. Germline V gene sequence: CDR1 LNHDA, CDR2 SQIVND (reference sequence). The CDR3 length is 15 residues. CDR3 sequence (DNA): TGTGCCAGTAGTATCCTGTCGCAGCTCGCCAATGAGCAGTTCTTC. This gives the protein CASSILSQLANEQFF.

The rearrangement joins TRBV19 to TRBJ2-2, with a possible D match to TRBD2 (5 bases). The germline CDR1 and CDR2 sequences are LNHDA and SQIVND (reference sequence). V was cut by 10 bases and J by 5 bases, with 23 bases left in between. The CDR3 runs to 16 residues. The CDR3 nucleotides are TGTGCCACCCGCGGCGTAGCGCGGCCCGGGACCGGGGAGCTGTTTTTT. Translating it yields CATRGVARPGTGELFF.

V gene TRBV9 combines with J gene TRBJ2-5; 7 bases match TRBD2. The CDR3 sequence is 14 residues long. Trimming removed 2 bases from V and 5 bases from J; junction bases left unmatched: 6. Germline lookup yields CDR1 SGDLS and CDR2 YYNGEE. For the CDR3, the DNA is TGTGCCAGCAGCGTTAGAGCGGGAAGTGAGACCCAGTACTTC. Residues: CASSVRAGSETQYF.

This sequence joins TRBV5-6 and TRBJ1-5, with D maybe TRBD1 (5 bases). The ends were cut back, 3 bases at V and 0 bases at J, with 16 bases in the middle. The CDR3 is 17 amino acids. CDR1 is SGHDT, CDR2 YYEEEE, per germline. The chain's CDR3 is CASSSRFLGGSNQPQHF. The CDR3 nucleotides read TGTGCCAGCAGCTCGCGATTCCTCGGGGGTAGCAATCAGCCCCAGCATTTT.